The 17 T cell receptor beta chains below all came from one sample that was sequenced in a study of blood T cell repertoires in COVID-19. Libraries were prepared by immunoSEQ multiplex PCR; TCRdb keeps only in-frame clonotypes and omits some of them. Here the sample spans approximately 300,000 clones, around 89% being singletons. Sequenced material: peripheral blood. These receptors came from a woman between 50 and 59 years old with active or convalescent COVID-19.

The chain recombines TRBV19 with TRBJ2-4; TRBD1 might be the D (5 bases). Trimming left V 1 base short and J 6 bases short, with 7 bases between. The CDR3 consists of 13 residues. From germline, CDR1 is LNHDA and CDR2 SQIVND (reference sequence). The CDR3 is CASSIGQGNIQYF. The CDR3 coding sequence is TGTGCCAGTAGTATAGGTCAGGGAAACATTCAGTACTTC.

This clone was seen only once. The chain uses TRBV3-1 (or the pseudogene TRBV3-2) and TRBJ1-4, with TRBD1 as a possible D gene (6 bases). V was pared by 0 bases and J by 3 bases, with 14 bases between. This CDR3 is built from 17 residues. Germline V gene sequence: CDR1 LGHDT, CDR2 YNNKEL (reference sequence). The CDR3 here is CASSQENRETPNEKLFF. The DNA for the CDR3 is TGTGCCAGCAGCCAAGAGAACAGGGAGACTCCTAATGAAAAACTGTTTTTT.

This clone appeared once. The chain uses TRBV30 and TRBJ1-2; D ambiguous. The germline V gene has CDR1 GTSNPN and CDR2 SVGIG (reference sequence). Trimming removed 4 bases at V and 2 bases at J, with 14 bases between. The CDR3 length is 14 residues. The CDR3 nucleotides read TGTGCCTGGACCCTGGACTGGGGAAACTATGGCTACACCTTC. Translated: CAWTLDWGNYGYTF.

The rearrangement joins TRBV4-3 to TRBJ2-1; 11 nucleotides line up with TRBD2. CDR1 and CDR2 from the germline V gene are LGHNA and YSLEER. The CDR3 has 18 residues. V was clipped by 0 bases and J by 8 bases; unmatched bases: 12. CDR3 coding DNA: TGCGCCAGCAGCCAAGAAACTAGCGGGAGAGTAGTATTCTATGAGCAGTTCTTC. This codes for CASSQETSGRVVFYEQFF.

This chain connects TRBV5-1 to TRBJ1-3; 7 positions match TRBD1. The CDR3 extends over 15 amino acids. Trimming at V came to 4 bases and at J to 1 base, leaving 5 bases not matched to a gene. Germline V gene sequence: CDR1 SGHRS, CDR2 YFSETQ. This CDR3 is CASSPGQLSGNTIYF. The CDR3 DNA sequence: TGCGCCAGCAGCCCGGGACAGCTTTCTGGAAACACCATATATTTT.

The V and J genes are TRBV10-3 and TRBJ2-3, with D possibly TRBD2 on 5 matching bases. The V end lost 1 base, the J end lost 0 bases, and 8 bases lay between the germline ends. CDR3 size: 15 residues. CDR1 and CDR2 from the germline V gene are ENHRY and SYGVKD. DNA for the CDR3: TGTGCCATCAGTGAGTTGCAGCGGAGCACAGATACGCAGTATTTT. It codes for CAISELQRSTDTQYF.

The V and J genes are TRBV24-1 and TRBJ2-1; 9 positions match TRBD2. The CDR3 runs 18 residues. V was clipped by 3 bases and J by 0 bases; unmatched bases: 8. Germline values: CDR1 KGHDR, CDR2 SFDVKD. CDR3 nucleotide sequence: TGTGCCACCAGTGATCCCGGATTAGCGGGAGCCTCCTACAATGAGCAGTTCTTC. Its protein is CATSDPGLAGASYNEQFF.

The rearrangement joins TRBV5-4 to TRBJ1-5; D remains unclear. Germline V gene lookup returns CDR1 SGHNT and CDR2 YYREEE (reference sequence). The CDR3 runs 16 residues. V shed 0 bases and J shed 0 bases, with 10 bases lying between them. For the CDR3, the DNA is TGTGCCAGCAGCTTGGGAGGCCCGAATAGCAATCAGCCCCAGCATTTT. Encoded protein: CASSLGGPNSNQPQHF.

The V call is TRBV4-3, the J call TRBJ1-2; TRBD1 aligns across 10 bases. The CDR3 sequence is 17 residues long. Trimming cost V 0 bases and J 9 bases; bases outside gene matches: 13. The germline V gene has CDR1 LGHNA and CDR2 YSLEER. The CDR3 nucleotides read TGCGCCAGCAGCCAAGAACCGACAGGGGGCATTGGAAGTCGCTACACCTTC. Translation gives CASSQEPTGGIGSRYTF.

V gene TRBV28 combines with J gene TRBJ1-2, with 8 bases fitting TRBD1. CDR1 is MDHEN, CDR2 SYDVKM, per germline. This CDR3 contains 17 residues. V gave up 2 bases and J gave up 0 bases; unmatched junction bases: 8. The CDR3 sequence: CASSLGMGQATNYGYTF. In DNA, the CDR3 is TGTGCCAGCAGTTTAGGTATGGGACAGGCAACTAACTATGGCTACACCTTC.

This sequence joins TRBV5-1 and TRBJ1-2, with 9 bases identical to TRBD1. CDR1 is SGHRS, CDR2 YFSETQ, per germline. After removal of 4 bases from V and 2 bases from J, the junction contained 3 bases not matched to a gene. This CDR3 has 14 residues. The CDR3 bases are TGCGCCAGCAGCGGAACAGGGGGCAACTATGGCTACACCTTC. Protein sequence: CASSGTGGNYGYTF.

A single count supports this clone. The CDR3 region is CASSLQIGGITDTQYF. The CDR3 DNA reads TGTGCCAGCAGCCTCCAAATAGGGGGTATCACAGATACGCAGTATTTT. The J gene is TRBJ2-3, the V gene TRBV27, with a weak D call TRBD1 (6 bases). The germline V gene has CDR1 MNHEY and CDR2 SMNVEV (reference sequence). Trimming removed 6 bases at V and 2 bases at J, with 18 bases between. The CDR3 contains 16 residues.

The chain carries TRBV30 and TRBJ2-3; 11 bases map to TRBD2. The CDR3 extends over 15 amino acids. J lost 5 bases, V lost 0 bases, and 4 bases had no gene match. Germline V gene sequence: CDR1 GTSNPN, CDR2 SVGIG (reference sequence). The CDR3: CAWSVLAGARDTQYF. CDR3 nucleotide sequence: TGTGCCTGGAGTGTACTAGCGGGGGCCCGAGATACGCAGTATTTT.

The CDR3 reads CASSAGQGYDGYTF. DNA for the CDR3: TGTGCCAGCAGCGCGGGACAGGGGTACGATGGCTACACCTTC. The chain joins TRBV7-9 to TRBJ1-2, with 10 bases matching TRBD1. The germline V gene has CDR1 SEHNR and CDR2 FQNEAQ (reference sequence). The CDR3 spans 14 residues. The ends lost 5 bases at V and 6 bases at J; junction bases unmatched: 6.

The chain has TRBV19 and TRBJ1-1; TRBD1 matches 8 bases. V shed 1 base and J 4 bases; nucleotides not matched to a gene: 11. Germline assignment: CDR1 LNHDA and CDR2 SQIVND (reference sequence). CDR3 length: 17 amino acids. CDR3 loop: CASSIGRGGRGRTEAFF. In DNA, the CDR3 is TGTGCCAGTAGTATAGGAAGGGGGGGCAGGGGGCGCACTGAAGCTTTCTTT.

The CDR3 DNA follows: TGCAGTGCTAGTGTTAGGGGATTGCGCCCCGGCTCCTACAATGAGCAGTTCTTC. Its translation is CSASVRGLRPGSYNEQFF. This rearrangement joins TRBV20-1 to TRBJ2-1, with D maybe TRBD1 (5 bases). Germline V gene lookup returns CDR1 DFQATT and CDR2 SNEGSKA (reference sequence). Trimming took off 3 bases at V and 0 bases at J, with 21 bases between the two ends. There are 18 residues in the CDR3.

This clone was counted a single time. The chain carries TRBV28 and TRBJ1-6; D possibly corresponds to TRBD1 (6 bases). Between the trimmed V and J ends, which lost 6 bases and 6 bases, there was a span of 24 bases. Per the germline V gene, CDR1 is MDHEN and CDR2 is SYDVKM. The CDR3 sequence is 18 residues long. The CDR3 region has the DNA TGTGCCAGCAGCCCGAGGGGGTGGAGTCTGATTGTTAATTCACCCCTCCACTTT. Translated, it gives CASSPRGWSLIVNSPLHF.